This T cell receptor beta chain was sequenced in a study of vaccination and CD4 T cells after COVID-19. On the study more broadly: Overlapping spike pools from SARS-CoV-2 and HCoV-NL63, HCoV-OC43 and HCoV-229E served as culture stimuli. General observations from the study: Convalescent patients had a median roughly 86% of post-vaccine SARS-CoV-2-reactive clones that were detected only after vaccination, not before it.

Treatment noted: roughly 10-day PBMC culture with coronavirus spike peptide pools or control peptides (ViraFEST assay). Trimming shortened V by 3 bases and J by 5 bases, and 11 bases separated the two germline ends. This CDR3 region has 14 residues. CDR1 is SGHVS and CDR2 is FQNEAQ in the germline V gene. Cultured CD4+ T cell DNA was sequenced using the Oncomine TCR Beta short-read assay. Genomic DNA was isolated from cultured CD4+ T cells. TCRdb itself ran the PCR reads through MiXCR, one entry per CDR3 protein. The data contain around 16,000 distinct CDR3 sequences, approximately 72% of them singletons. About this clonotype itself: Its target is not known.

This TCR was recovered from a human donor who received a COVID-19 vaccine. Material: CD4+ T cells from blood, cultured in vitro, obtained after SARS-CoV-2 vaccination. The chain uses TRBV7-8 and TRBJ1-5, with D possibly matching TRBD1 (5 bases). CDR3 sequence reads: CASSFTVGDQPQHF. CDR3 sequence (DNA): TGTGCCAGCAGCTTTACAGTGGGGGATCAGCCCCAGCATTTT.